Shown below are 25 T cell receptor beta chains from a single sample sequenced in a study of breast tumors, draining lymph nodes, adjacent tissues. The lymph nodes were axillary draining lymph nodes from breast cancer patients. MiXCR, run by TCRdb on the multiplex PCR reads, gives a single entry per CDR3 protein. The sample contains some 150,000 distinct CDR3 sequences, around 24% of which appear only once. Sequencing used axillary lymph node tissue. The source of these receptors is a female donor with breast cancer. Some clones in this sample may be carry-over from other donors' samples.

This clonotype appeared many times. The chain is built from TRBV9 and TRBJ2-5; either TRBD1 or TRBD2 may supply D (5 bases each). CDR1 SGDLS and CDR2 YYNGEE come from the germline V gene. Trimming shortened V by 0 bases and J by 8 bases, and 23 bases separated the two germline ends. The CDR3 is made up of 17 amino acids. CDR3 DNA: TGTGCCAGCAGCGTAGATGATATTGGGGGACCTTTAAAAACCCAGTACTTC. Its translation is CASSVDDIGGPLKTQYF.

This clonotype came up many times. The gene calls are TRBV6-1 and TRBJ2-6; possible D gene TRBD2, 5 bases. The CDR3 spans 16 residues. V was clipped by 6 bases and J by 1 base, with 13 bases between them. Germline lookup yields CDR1 MNHNS and CDR2 SASEGT. DNA for the CDR3: TGTGCCAGCAGATTAAACAGAGGGTCTGGGGCCAACGTCCTGACTTTC. Amino acids: CASRLNRGSGANVLTF.

This clonotype is a singleton in its sample. The V and J genes are TRBV7-9 and TRBJ2-1, with 10 bases aligning to TRBD1. From germline, CDR1 is SEHNR and CDR2 FQNEAQ (reference sequence). The length of the CDR3 is 15 residues. Trimming cost V 5 bases and J 4 bases; bases outside gene matches: 5. CDR3 in DNA: TGTGCCAGCAGCACGGGACAGGGGTTTTACAATGAGCAGTTCTTC. Protein product: CASSTGQGFYNEQFF.

This clonotype was detected many times. The chain has TRBV2 and TRBJ2-3, with a possible D match to TRBD2 (5 bases). The CDR3 is 15 amino acids. CDR1 and CDR2 from the germline V gene are SNHLY and FYNNEI. V gave up 6 bases and J gave up 0 bases, with 13 bases separating them. The CDR3 DNA reads as TGTGCCAGCAGCTCAAGCGGACTCAGCACAGATACGCAGTATTTT. It specifies CASSSSGLSTDTQYF.

The rearrangement joins TRBV6-2 or TRBV6-3 to TRBJ2-1; D possibly corresponds to TRBD1 (5 bases). The V and J ends lost 3 bases and 5 bases respectively, with 11 bases between them. The CDR3 is 14 residues long. Germline V gene sequence: CDR1 MNHEY, CDR2 SVGEGT. The chain's CDR3 is CASSYQGLHNEQFF. For the CDR3, the DNA is TGTGCCAGCAGTTATCAGGGTCTTCACAATGAGCAGTTCTTC.

There are many counts of this clonotype. This sequence joins TRBV12-3 or TRBV12-4 and TRBJ2-7; TRBD1 might be the D (5 bases). This CDR3 has 13 residues. Trimming shortened V by 5 bases and J by 1 base, and 9 bases separated the two germline ends. This CDR3 is CASSPQVSYEQYF. CDR3 nucleotides: TGTGCCAGCAGTCCACAGGTTTCCTACGAGCAGTACTTC.

Only one count was recorded for this clonotype. One junction end does not reproduce the germline sequence, and a read error may be involved. The chain uses TRBV3-1 and TRBJ2-7, with a tentative D call TRBD2 (5 bases). The CDR3 runs 14 residues. Germline loops: CDR1 LGHDT, CDR2 YNNKEL (reference sequence). As DNA, the CDR3 is TGTGCCAGCGGCCAAGTCGGCGGAGCGGTCGAGCAGTACTTC. Translating gives CASGQVGGAVEQYF.

This clonotype occurred many times. The chain couples TRBV4-1 to TRBJ2-2, with 8 bases aligning to TRBD1. The germline V gene encodes CDR1 MGHRA and CDR2 YSYEKL. The CDR3 spans 17 residues. J lost 6 bases, V lost 3 bases, and 12 bases had no gene match. The CDR3 sequence is CASSQAGTGGDAGELFF. CDR3 bases: TGCGCCAGCAGCCAGGCCGGGACAGGAGGCGACGCCGGGGAGCTGTTTTTT.

This clonotype was counted at least ten times. V is TRBV6-2 or TRBV6-3 and J is TRBJ2-7; perhaps TRBD2 as D (6 bases). CDR3 length: 14 amino acids. The germline V gene encodes CDR1 MNHEY and CDR2 SVGEGT. Deletions cut 8 bases from V and 2 bases from J, with 16 bases between. The CDR3 nucleotides are TGTGCCAGCTTAGACGAGCGGGCTACCTACGAGCAGTACTTC. It yields the protein CASLDERATYEQYF.

This clonotype was counted at least ten times. The chain has TRBV9 and TRBJ1-6; tentatively, D is TRBD1 (6 bases). The V end was cut by 4 bases, the J end by 6 bases, with 14 bases between. The CDR3 contains 15 residues. Per germline, CDR1 SGDLS and CDR2 YYNGEE. The CDR3 sequence is CASSSRGTSNSPLHF. For the CDR3, the DNA is TGTGCCAGCAGCTCAAGGGGGACAAGTAATTCACCCCTCCACTTT.

This clonotype came up a few times. One base away lies a much larger clone, so this may be a sequencing read error. The conserved phenylalanine or tryptophan is not found at the CDR3 terminus, so this likely reflects a read error. The CDR3 loop is CASSIEQGVNRYNEQFL. CDR3 bases: TGTGCCAGTAGTATAGAACAGGGGGTTAATAGGTACAATGAGCAGTTCCTC. The V gene is TRBV19, the J gene TRBJ2-1, with 8 positions matching TRBD1. CDR3 size: 17 residues. J lost 4 bases, V lost 0 bases, and 8 bases had no gene match. CDR1 and CDR2 (germline): LNHDA, SQIVND (reference sequence).

This clonotype has just a few counts. This rearrangement joins TRBV11-3 to TRBJ2-7; 8 bases are shared with TRBD1. In germline, CDR1 is SGHNT, CDR2 YENEEA. This CDR3 region has 14 residues. The V gene end was trimmed by 8 bases and the J gene end by 2 bases; junction bases not matched to a gene: 8. The DNA for the CDR3 is TGTGCCAGCGGATCAGGACAGGGCACCTACGAGCAGTACTTC. Protein: CASGSGQGTYEQYF.

A remark on this clonotype: A much larger clone differs by one base, so this may be a read error. As the CDR3 is not closed by the conserved phenylalanine or tryptophan, this likely results from a read error. This chain connects TRBV19 to TRBJ1-3, with no clear D. With 5 bases removed from V and 0 bases from J, the gap between germline ends came to 11 bases. The CDR3 extends over 15 amino acids. The germline V gene has CDR1 LNHDA and CDR2 SQIVND (reference sequence). The CDR3 DNA reads TGTGCCAGTAGTGGGTCGTGGGGCTCTGGAAACACCATATATGTT. This translates into CASSGSWGSGNTIYV.

Note on this clonotype: One base away lies a much larger clone, so this may be a sequencing read error. CDR3 bases: TGTGCCGGTAGTATATCCCTAGCCGGTGTTGGCGAGCAGTACTTC. Translation gives CAGSISLAGVGEQYF. The genes are TRBV19 and TRBJ2-7; D perhaps matches TRBD2 (5 bases). There are 15 residues in the CDR3. The germline CDR1 and CDR2 sequences are LNHDA and SQIVND (reference sequence).

This clonotype appeared many times. This rearrangement joins TRBV27 to TRBJ2-1; maybe TRBD2 (5 bases). Germline V gene sequence: CDR1 MNHEY, CDR2 SMNVEV (reference sequence). The CDR3 length is 14 residues. V lost 6 bases and J lost 5, with 14 bases in between. CDR3 nucleotide sequence: TGTGCCAGCAGAACCGGGATCGGGGACAATGAGCAGTTCTTC. This translates into CASRTGIGDNEQFF.

This clonotype appeared a few times. The chain has TRBV5-6 and TRBJ2-1; TRBD1 agrees at 8 bases. The CDR3 is made up of 16 amino acids. Germline V CDR1 and CDR2: SGHDT, YYEEEE. Unmatched junction bases numbered 11, after V lost 6 bases and J lost 3 bases. This chain's CDR3 is CASNPRTGRNYNEQFF. The CDR3 bases are TGTGCCAGCAACCCGAGGACAGGGCGTAACTACAATGAGCAGTTCTTC.

Details on this clonotype: A much larger clone differs from this one at a single base, so this may be a read error. CDR3 amino acids: CASSLAGSLYERYF. The CDR3 coding sequence is TGTGCCAGCAGCTTAGCCGGGAGTTTGTACGAGCGGTACTTC. This sequence joins TRBV7-2 and TRBJ2-7, with D possibly being TRBD2 (6 bases). The CDR3 loop spans 14 amino acids. The germline CDR1 and CDR2 sequences are SGHTA and FQGNSA.

Ten or more counts support this clonotype. The V and J genes are TRBV2 and TRBJ2-7; 9 bases agree with TRBD1. V trimming: 5 bases; J trimming: 1 base; junction bases outside the gene matches: 6. From germline, CDR1 is SNHLY and CDR2 FYNNEI. This CDR3 has 15 residues. CDR3 residues: CASSLSGTGSYEQYF. CDR3 in DNA: TGTGCCAGCAGTTTATCCGGGACAGGGTCCTACGAGCAGTACTTC. The variable domain in full, completed from reference TRBV2 and TRBJ2-7, reads EPEVTQTPSHQVTQMGQEVILRCVPISNHLYFYWYRQILGQKVEFLVSFYNNEISEKSEIFDDQFSVERPDGSNFTLKIRSTKLEDSAMYFCASSLSGTGSYEQYFGPGTRLTVT.

This clonotype was recorded many times. The rearrangement links TRBV4-3 to TRBJ2-3; the match to TRBD1 covers 8 bases. J lost 4 bases, V lost 1 base, and 10 bases had no gene match. CDR3 length: 17 amino acids. Per the germline V gene, CDR1 is LGHNA and CDR2 is YSLEER. The DNA for the CDR3 is TGCGCCAGCAGCCAAGCGGGGGACAGGATGATTGCAGATACGCAGTATTTT. Amino acids: CASSQAGDRMIADTQYF.

On this clonotype itself: A read error may be the cause here, since a much bigger clone is one base away. The conserved phenylalanine or tryptophan normally closing the CDR3 is absent here, so this likely arose from a read error. The chain links TRBV12-3 or TRBV12-4 to TRBJ2-5, with 10 bases aligning to TRBD1. The CDR3 runs to 15 residues. With 8 bases clipped from V and 5 bases from J, the junction kept 11 bases outside the gene matches. The CDR3 region is CASLLSGTGVETQYL. DNA for the CDR3: TGTGCCAGCCTACTGTCCGGGACAGGGGTCGAGACCCAGTACCTC.

Details on this clonotype: Being one base from a much bigger clone, this may be a read error. The V and J genes are TRBV15 and TRBJ2-5, with D hard to call. Trimming took 1 base from V and 9 from J, leaving 6 bases between them. The length of the CDR3 is 11 residues. Looked up from germline, CDR1 is LNHNV and CDR2 is YYDKDF (reference sequence). As DNA, the CDR3 is TGTGCCACCAGCAGAGCCGAGGCCCAGTACTTC. Its protein product is CATSRAEAQYF.

This clonotype was found many times. The CDR3 loop is CSMLRSVDEQYF. For the CDR3, the DNA is TGCAGTATGTTGCGGAGCGTGGACGAGCAGTACTTC. The rearrangement uses TRBV20-1 and TRBJ2-7; no clear D. The CDR3 runs to 12 residues. The V gene's germline CDR1 is DFQATT and CDR2 SNEGSKA (reference sequence). V was clipped by 8 bases and J by 5 bases, with 16 bases between them.

In this sample, this clonotype turned up many times. The V gene is TRBV6-5, the J gene TRBJ2-2; the D gene is possibly TRBD1 (5 bases). The CDR3 extends over 17 amino acids. Germline CDR1 and CDR2: MNHEY and SVGAGI. Trimming shortened V by 2 bases and J by 0 bases, and 13 bases separated the two germline ends. The CDR3 spells CASSYHWGLANTGELFF. CDR3 DNA sequence: TGTGCCAGCAGTTACCATTGGGGCTTGGCGAACACCGGGGAGCTGTTTTTT.

Regarding this clonotype: Just one base apart from a much larger clone, this may be a read error. The chain is built from TRBV20-1 and TRBJ1-4, with a possible D match to TRBD1 (6 bases). The CDR3 sequence is 13 residues long. CDR1 and CDR2 from the germline V gene are DFQATT and SNEGSKA (reference sequence). CDR3 bases: TGCAGTGCTAGGGGGGCAGGGAATGGAAAACTGTTTTTT. It yields the protein CSARGAGNGKLFF.

This clonotype was detected only a few times. The chain has TRBV19 and TRBJ2-6, with D tentatively TRBD1 (6 bases). The CDR3 runs 17 residues. Germline V lookup: CDR1 LNHDA, CDR2 SQIVND (reference sequence). Trimming pared 5 bases from V and 0 bases from J, leaving 14 bases between. The CDR3 DNA is TGTGCCAGTAGTCAGGACAGCCGAGCCTCTGGGGCCAACGTCCTGACTTTC. Translation gives CASSQDSRASGANVLTF.